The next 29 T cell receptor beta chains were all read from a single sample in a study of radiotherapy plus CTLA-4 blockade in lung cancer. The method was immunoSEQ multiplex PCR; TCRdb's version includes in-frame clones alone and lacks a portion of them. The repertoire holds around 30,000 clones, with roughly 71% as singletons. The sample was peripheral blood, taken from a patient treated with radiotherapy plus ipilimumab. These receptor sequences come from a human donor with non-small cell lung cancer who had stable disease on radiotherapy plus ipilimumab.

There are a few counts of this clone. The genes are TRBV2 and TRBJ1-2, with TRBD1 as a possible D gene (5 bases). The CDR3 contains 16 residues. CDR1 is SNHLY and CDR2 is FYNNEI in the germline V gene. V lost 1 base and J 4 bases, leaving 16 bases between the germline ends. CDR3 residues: CASSEGYSTGIYGYTF. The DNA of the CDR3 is TGTGCCAGCAGTGAAGGCTATAGCACAGGAATCTATGGCTACACCTTC. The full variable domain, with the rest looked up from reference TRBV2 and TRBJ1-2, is EPEVTQTPSHQVTQMGQEVILRCVPISNHLYFYWYRQILGQKVEFLVSFYNNEISEKSEIFDDQFSVERPDGSNFTLKIRSTKLEDSAMYFCASSEGYSTGIYGYTFGSGTRLTVV.

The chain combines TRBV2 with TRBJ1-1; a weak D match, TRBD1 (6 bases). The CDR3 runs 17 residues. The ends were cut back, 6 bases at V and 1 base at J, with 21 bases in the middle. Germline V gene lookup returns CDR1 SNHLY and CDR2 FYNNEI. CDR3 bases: TGTGCCAGCAGGCACAGGGTATTTCTCGCAGAGAACACTGAAGCTTTCTTT. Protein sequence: CASRHRVFLAENTEAFF.

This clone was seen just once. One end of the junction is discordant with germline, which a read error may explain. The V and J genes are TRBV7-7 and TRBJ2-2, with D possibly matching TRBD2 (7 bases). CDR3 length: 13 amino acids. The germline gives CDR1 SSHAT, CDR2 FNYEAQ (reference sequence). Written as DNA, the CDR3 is TGTGCTAGCAGCCCGGGGGGCGCCGGGGAGCTGTTTTTT. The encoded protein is CASSPGGAGELFF. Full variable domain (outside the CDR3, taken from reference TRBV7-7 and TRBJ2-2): GAGVSQSPRYKVTKRGQDVTLRCDPISSHATLYWYQQALGQGPEFLTYFNYEAQPDKSGLPSDRFSAERPEGSISTLTIQRTEQRDSAMYRCASSPGGAGELFFGEGSRLTVL.

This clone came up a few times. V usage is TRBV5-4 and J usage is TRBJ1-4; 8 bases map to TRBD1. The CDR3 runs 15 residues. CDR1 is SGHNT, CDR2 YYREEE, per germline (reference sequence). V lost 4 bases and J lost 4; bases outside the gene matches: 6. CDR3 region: CASSMGTGINEKLFF. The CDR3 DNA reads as TGTGCCAGCAGCATGGGGACAGGAATTAATGAAAAACTGTTTTTT.

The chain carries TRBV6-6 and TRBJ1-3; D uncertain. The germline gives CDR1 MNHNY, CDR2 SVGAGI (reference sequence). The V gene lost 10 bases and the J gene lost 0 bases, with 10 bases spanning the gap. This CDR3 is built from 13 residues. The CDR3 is CATAGSSGNTIYF. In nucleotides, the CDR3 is TGTGCCACTGCGGGTTCCTCTGGAAACACCATATATTTT.

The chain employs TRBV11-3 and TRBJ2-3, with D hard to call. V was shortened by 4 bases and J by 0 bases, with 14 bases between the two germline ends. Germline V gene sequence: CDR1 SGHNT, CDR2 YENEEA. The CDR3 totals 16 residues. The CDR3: CASSSGSRASTDTQYF. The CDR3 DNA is TGTGCCAGCAGCTCAGGTTCTAGAGCTAGCACAGATACGCAGTATTTT.

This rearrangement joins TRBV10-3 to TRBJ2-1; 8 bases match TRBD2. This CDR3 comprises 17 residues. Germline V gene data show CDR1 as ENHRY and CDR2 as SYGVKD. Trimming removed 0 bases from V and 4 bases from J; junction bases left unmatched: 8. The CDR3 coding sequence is TGTGCCATCAGTGAGTCGTCTGTAGCGGGACGTTACAATGAGCAGTTCTTC. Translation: CAISESSVAGRYNEQFF.

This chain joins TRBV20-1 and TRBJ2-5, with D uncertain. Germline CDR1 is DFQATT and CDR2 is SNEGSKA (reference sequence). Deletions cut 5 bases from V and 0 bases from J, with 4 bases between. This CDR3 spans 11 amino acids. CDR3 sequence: CSAQDQETQYF. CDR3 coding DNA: TGCAGTGCTCAGGACCAAGAGACCCAGTACTTC.

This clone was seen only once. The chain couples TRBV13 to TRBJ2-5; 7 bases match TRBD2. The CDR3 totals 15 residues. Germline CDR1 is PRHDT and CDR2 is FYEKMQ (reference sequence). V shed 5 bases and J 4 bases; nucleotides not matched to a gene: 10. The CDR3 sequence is CASSLVGEGRETQYF. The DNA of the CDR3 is TGTGCCAGCAGCCTTGTGGGGGAGGGCCGAGAGACCCAGTACTTC. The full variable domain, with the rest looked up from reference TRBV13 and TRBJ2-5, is AAGVIQSPRHLIKEKRETATLKCYPIPRHDTVYWYQQGPGQDPQFLISFYEKMQSDKGSIPDRFSAQQFSDYHSELNMSSLELGDSALYFCASSLVGEGRETQYFGPGTRLLVL.

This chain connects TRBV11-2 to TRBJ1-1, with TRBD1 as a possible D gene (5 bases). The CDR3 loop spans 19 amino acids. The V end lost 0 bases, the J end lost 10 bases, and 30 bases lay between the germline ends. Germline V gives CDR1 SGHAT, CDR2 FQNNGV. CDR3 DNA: TGTGCCAGCAGCTTAGATCGGGGATCCCGGACACCAGATGATCGGGGAGCTTTCTTT. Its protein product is CASSLDRGSRTPDDRGAFF.

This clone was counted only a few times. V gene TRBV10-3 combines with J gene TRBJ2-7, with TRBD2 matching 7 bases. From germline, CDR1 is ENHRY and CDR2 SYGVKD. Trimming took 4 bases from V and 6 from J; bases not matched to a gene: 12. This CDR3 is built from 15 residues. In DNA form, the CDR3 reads TGTGCCATCAGTGTCTCCGGGACGGGGGGACCCGAGCAGTACTTC. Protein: CAISVSGTGGPEQYF.

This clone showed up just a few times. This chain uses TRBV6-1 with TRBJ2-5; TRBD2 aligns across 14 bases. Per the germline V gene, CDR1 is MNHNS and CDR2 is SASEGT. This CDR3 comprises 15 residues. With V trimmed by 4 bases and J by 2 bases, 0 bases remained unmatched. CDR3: CASSGLAGGQETQYF. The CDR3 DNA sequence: TGTGCCAGCAGTGGACTAGCGGGAGGGCAAGAGACCCAGTACTTC.

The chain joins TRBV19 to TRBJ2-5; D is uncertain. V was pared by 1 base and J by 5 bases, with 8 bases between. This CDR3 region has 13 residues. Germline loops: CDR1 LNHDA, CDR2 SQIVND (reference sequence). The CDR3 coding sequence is TGTGCCAGTAGTATAGTGGTCAGGGAGACCCAGTACTTC. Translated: CASSIVVRETQYF.

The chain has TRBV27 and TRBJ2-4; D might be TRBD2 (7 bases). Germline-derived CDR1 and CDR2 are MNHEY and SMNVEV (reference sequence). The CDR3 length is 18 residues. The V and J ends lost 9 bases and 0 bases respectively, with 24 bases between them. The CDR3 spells CASWGGGGKTLAKNIQYF. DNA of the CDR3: TGTGCCAGTTGGGGAGGGGGGGGTAAGACTCTAGCCAAAAACATTCAGTACTTC.

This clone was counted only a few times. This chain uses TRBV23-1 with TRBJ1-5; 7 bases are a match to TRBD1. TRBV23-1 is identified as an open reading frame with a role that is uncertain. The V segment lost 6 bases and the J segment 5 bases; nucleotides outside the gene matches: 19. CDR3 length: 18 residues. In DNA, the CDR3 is TGCGCCAGCAGCCTCATAATTATGACAGGGTTGGGGGATCAGCCCCAGCATTTT. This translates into CASSLIIMTGLGDQPQHF.

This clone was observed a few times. The CDR3 DNA follows: TGTGCCAGCAGCTTCTCCCTACGGGGGGAAGGAAAGTACAATGAGCAGTTCTTC. Protein: CASSFSLRGEGKYNEQFF. This chain links TRBV7-8 with TRBJ2-1, with TRBD2 matching 7 bases. The trim removed 3 bases at V and 4 bases at J, leaving 15 bases unmatched. This CDR3 region has 18 residues. Germline lookup yields CDR1 SGHVS and CDR2 FQNEAQ. Full variable domain (missing parts from reference TRBV7-8 and TRBJ2-1): GAGVSQSPRYKVAKRGQDVALRCDPISGHVSLFWYQQALGQGPEFLTYFQNEAQLDKSGLPSDRFFAERPEGSVSTLKIQRTQQEDSAVYLCASSFSLRGEGKYNEQFFGPGTRLTVL.

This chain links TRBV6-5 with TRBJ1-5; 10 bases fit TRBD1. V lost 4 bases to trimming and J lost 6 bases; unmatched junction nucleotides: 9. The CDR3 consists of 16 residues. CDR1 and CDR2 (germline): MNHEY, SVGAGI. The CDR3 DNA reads TGTGCCAGCAGTTCCACCGGGACAGGGGATGGTCAGCCCCAGCATTTT. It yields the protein CASSSTGTGDGQPQHF.

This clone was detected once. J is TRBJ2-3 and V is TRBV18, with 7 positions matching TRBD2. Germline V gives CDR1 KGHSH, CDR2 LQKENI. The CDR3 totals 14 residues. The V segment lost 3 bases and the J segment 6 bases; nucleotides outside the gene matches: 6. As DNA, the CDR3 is TGTGCCAGCTCACCTAGCGGGCCCAGGGATACGCAGTATTTT. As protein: CASSPSGPRDTQYF.

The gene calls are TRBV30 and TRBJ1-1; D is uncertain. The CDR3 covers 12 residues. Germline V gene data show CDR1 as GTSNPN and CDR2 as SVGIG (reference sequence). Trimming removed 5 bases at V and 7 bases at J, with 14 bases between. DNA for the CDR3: TGTGCCTGGGCCCCCAATGGGGTTGAAGCTTTCTTT. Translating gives CAWAPNGVEAFF.

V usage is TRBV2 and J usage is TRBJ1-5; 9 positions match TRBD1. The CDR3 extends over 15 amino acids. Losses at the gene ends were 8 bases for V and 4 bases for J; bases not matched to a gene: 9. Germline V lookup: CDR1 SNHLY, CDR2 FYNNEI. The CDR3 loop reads CASGRQGGMNQPQHF. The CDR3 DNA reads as TGTGCCAGCGGTAGACAGGGGGGAATGAATCAGCCCCAGCATTTT.

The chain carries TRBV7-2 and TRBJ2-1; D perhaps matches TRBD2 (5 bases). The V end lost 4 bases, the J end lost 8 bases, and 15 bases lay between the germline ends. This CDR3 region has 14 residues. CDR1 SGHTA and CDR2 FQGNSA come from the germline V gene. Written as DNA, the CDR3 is TGTGCCAGCAGCTACGGACTCGTTGAAGATGAGCAGTTCTTC. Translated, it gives CASSYGLVEDEQFF.

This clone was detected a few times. CDR3 in amino acids: CASSPALEQYF. The CDR3 region has the DNA TGTGCCAGCTCACCGGCCCTCGAGCAGTACTTC. The rearrangement uses TRBV18 and TRBJ2-7, with D hard to call. The V gene's germline CDR1 is KGHSH and CDR2 LQKENI. This CDR3 is 11 amino acids long. With 3 bases removed from V and 6 bases from J, the gap between germline ends came to 6 bases.

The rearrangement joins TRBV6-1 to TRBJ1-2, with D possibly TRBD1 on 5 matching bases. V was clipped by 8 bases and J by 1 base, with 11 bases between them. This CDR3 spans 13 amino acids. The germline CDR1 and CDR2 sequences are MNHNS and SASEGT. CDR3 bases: TGTGCCAGCTGGGGCAGCGTTAACTATGGCTACACCTTC. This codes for CASWGSVNYGYTF.

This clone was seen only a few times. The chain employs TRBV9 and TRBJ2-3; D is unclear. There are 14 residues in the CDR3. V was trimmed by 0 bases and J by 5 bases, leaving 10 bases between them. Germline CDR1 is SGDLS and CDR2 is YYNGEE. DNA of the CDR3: TGTGCCAGCAGCGTAGATGGCAGGAAAGATACGCAGTATTTT. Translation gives CASSVDGRKDTQYF.

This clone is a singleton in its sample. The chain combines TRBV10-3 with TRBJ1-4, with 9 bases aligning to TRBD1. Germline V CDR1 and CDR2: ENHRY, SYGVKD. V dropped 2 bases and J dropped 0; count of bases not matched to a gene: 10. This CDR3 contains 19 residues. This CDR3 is CAISEGDRAPSATNEKLFF. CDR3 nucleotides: TGTGCCATCAGTGAGGGGGACAGGGCCCCTTCTGCAACTAATGAAAAACTGTTTTTT.

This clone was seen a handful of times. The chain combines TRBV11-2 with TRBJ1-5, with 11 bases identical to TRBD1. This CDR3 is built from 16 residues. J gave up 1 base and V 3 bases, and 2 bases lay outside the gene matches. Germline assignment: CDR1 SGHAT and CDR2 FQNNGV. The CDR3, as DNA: TGTGCCAGCAGCTTCGGACAGGGGGCGAGCAATCAGCCCCAGCATTTT. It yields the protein CASSFGQGASNQPQHF.

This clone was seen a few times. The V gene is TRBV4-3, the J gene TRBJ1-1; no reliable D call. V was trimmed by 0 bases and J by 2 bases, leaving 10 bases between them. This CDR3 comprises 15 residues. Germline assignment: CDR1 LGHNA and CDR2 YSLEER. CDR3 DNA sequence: TGCGCCAGCAGCCAAGATAGGCGGCTTAACACTGAAGCTTTCTTT. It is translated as CASSQDRRLNTEAFF.

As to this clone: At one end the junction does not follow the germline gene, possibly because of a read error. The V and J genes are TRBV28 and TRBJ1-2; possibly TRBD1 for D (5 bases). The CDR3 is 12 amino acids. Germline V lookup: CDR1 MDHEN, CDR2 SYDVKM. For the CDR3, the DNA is TGTGCCAGCAGTCCACCCCTCCGGGACCGAAACTTC. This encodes CASSPPLRDRNF.

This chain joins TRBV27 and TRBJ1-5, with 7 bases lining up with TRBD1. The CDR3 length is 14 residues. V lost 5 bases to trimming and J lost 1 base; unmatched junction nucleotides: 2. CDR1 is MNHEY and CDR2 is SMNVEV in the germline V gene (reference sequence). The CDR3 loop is CASSTGASNQPQHF. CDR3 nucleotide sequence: TGTGCCAGCAGTACAGGGGCCAGCAATCAGCCCCAGCATTTT.